One sample yielded the 26 T cell receptor beta chains listed below, sequenced in a study of beta chain features in type 1 diabetes. Broader study findings: Moderate but significant shortening of TCRB CDR3s was recorded in all four CD4+ subsets from Type 1 diabetes patients.

As every portion of the isolated RNA was reverse transcribed, the sequencing read expressed TCRB transcripts. The table came from immunoSEQ multiplex PCR; TCRdb's copy has only in-frame clones and leaves some out. The data contain roughly 730,000 clones, 13% of them singletons. The antigens for these receptors are not known. The specimen was naive CD4+ T cells from blood. The receptors originated from a young man with type 1 diabetes.

The table lists this clone with a few counts. This chain joins TRBV25-1 and TRBJ1-1; 8 bases agree with TRBD1. Germline V gene sequence: CDR1 MGHDK, CDR2 SYGVNS. The CDR3 covers 18 residues. V dropped 8 bases and J dropped 0; count of bases not matched to a gene: 17. CDR3 residues: CASLPSARGRVVNTEAFF. The CDR3 DNA reads TGTGCCAGCCTTCCGTCGGCCAGGGGGCGGGTTGTGAACACTGAAGCTTTCTTT.

The V and J genes are TRBV2 and TRBJ2-7; TRBD1 aligns across 7 bases. The CDR3 consists of 13 residues. V trimming: 6 bases; J trimming: 3 bases; junction bases outside the gene matches: 5. Germline V gives CDR1 SNHLY, CDR2 FYNNEI. The CDR3 DNA reads as TGTGCCAGCAGAAGACAGGGATTCTACGAGCAGTACTTC. Protein product: CASRRQGFYEQYF.

This clone has a handful of counts. The V call is TRBV7-9, the J call TRBJ1-4; D call uncertain. Germline V gene lookup returns CDR1 SEHNR and CDR2 FQNEAQ (reference sequence). The V end was cut by 6 bases, the J end by 2 bases, with 4 bases between. The CDR3 has 12 residues. DNA for the CDR3: TGTGCCAGCAGGGGGACTAATGAAAAACTGTTTTTT. Translating gives CASRGTNEKLFF. Variable domain in full (rest from reference TRBV7-9 and TRBJ1-4): DTGVSQNPRHKITKRGQNVTFRCDPISEHNRLYWYRQTLGQGPEFLTYFQNEAQLEKSRLLSDRFSAERPKGSFSTLEIQRTEQGDSAMYLCASRGTNEKLFFGSGTQLSVL.

Note on this clone: The same CDR3 arises from other DNA sequences in this sample as well. This chain joins TRBV7-9 and TRBJ1-4; 7 bases align to TRBD1. Germline V gives CDR1 SEHNR, CDR2 FQNEAQ (reference sequence). After removal of 5 bases from V and 0 bases from J, the junction contained 3 bases not matched to a gene. CDR3 length equals 15 residues. DNA for the CDR3: TGTGCCAGCAGCGGGACAGACGCAACTAATGAAAAACTGTTTTTT. As protein: CASSGTDATNEKLFF. Full variable domain (remainder filled in from reference TRBV7-9 and TRBJ1-4): DTGVSQNPRHKITKRGQNVTFRCDPISEHNRLYWYRQTLGQGPEFLTYFQNEAQLEKSRLLSDRFSAERPKGSFSTLEIQRTEQGDSAMYLCASSGTDATNEKLFFGSGTQLSVL.

The rearrangement joins TRBV27 to TRBJ1-5; a weak D match, TRBD1 (6 bases). This CDR3 comprises 12 residues. CDR1 MNHEY and CDR2 SMNVEV come from the germline V gene (reference sequence). V lost 9 bases to trimming and J lost 2 bases, with 8 bases between them. CDR3: CASGTRNQPQHF. DNA of the CDR3: TGTGCCAGTGGGACACGCAATCAGCCCCAGCATTTT.

The chain couples TRBV25-1 to TRBJ2-6; 7 nucleotides agree with TRBD1. Germline CDR1 reads MGHDK; CDR2 reads SYGVNS. The CDR3 extends over 17 amino acids. With V trimmed by 1 base and J by 0 bases, 3 bases remained unmatched. Here the CDR3 reads CASSEWGTVSGANVLTF. The CDR3, as DNA: TGTGCCAGCAGTGAATGGGGGACAGTCTCTGGGGCCAACGTCCTGACTTTC.

The chain recombines TRBV5-4 with TRBJ2-5; TRBD2 agrees at 12 bases. V lost 2 bases, J lost 4 bases, and 6 bases stayed unmatched. There are 16 residues in the CDR3. Germline V CDR1 and CDR2: SGHNT, YYREEE (reference sequence). The chain's CDR3 is CASSFPLAGGLETQYF. CDR3 in DNA: TGTGCCAGCAGCTTTCCGCTAGCGGGGGGGCTAGAGACCCAGTACTTC.

This clone was detected only a few times. V usage is TRBV30 and J usage is TRBJ1-1; the D is unclear. This CDR3 region has 14 residues. Germline loops: CDR1 GTSNPN, CDR2 SVGIG (reference sequence). V was shortened by 5 bases and J by 2 bases, with 15 bases between the two germline ends. In DNA form, the CDR3 reads TGTGCCTGGCTTTCGGACGGTGATAACACTGAAGCTTTCTTT. Encoded protein: CAWLSDGDNTEAFF.

J is TRBJ1-5 and V is TRBV30; 10 bases agree with TRBD1. The CDR3 has 15 residues. J lost 3 bases, V lost 4 bases, and 6 bases had no gene match. CDR1 is GTSNPN and CDR2 is SVGIG in the germline V gene (reference sequence). The CDR3 is CAWTTGQGNNQPQHF. The CDR3, as DNA: TGTGCCTGGACTACGGGACAGGGGAACAATCAGCCCCAGCATTTT.

This clone has just a few counts. Other DNA variants within this sample encode the same CDR3. This chain links TRBV7-2 with TRBJ1-2; 7 positions match TRBD1. Germline CDR1 is SGHTA and CDR2 is FQGNSA. This CDR3 is 14 amino acids long. V trimming: 3 bases; J trimming: 2 bases; junction bases outside the gene matches: 3. Here the CDR3 reads CASSFGTVNYGYTF. The CDR3 nucleotides read TGTGCCAGCAGCTTCGGGACAGTCAACTATGGCTACACCTTC.

For the CDR3, the DNA is TGTGCCTGGACCCCTGGGGAGGGGAGGACTGAAGCTTTCTTT. Translation: CAWTPGEGRTEAFF. The V call is TRBV30, the J call TRBJ1-1; D might be TRBD1 (5 bases). The ends were cut back, 4 bases at V and 5 bases at J, with 17 bases in the middle. The CDR3 extends over 14 amino acids. Germline assignment: CDR1 GTSNPN and CDR2 SVGIG (reference sequence).

The chain joins TRBV9 to TRBJ2-7; TRBD1 is a possible D gene (6 bases). The germline gives CDR1 SGDLS, CDR2 YYNGEE. The CDR3 covers 15 residues. With 5 bases removed from V and 0 bases from J, the gap between germline ends came to 15 bases. The CDR3 DNA reads as TGTGCCAGCAGTATGTACCAGGGGAGCTCCTACGAGCAGTACTTC. Protein product: CASSMYQGSSYEQYF.

The J gene is TRBJ1-4, the V gene TRBV2; weak D call: TRBD1 (6 bases). Germline V lookup: CDR1 SNHLY, CDR2 FYNNEI. Between the trimmed V and J ends, which lost 11 bases and 4 bases, there was a span of 14 bases. CDR3 length: 13 amino acids. The CDR3 is CAQGQSHNEKLFF. CDR3 nucleotides: TGTGCCCAAGGACAGTCCCATAATGAAAAACTGTTTTTT. The complete variable domain, with remaining parts taken from reference TRBV2 and TRBJ1-4, reads EPEVTQTPSHQVTQMGQEVILRCVPISNHLYFYWYRQILGQKVEFLVSFYNNEISEKSEIFDDQFSVERPDGSNFTLKIRSTKLEDSAMYFCAQGQSHNEKLFFGSGTQLSVL.

This clone was counted between two and nine times. V is TRBV20-1 and J is TRBJ1-3; no clear D gene. V was cut by 7 bases and J by 3 bases, with 7 bases left in between. This CDR3 has 11 residues. Germline CDR1 is DFQATT and CDR2 is SNEGSKA (reference sequence). As DNA, the CDR3 is TGCAGTGTTGTGGGTGGAAACACCATATATTTT. Translated, it gives CSVVGGNTIYF.

The V call is TRBV5-6, the J call TRBJ1-3; the D is unclear. Germline V gene sequence: CDR1 SGHDT, CDR2 YYEEEE. Trimming took off 0 bases at V and 0 bases at J, with 7 bases between the two ends. The CDR3 length is 15 residues. In DNA, the CDR3 is TGTGCCAGCAGCTTGGATCAAGTCTCTGGAAACACCATATATTTT. Its translation: CASSLDQVSGNTIYF.

The chain links TRBV6-4 to TRBJ1-1, with a possible D match to TRBD1 (5 bases). Looked up from germline, CDR1 is MRHNA and CDR2 is SNTAGT. This CDR3 comprises 13 residues. Trimming pared 10 bases from V and 3 bases from J, leaving 15 bases between. The CDR3, as DNA: TGTGCCATCTTGCGGGGACCCCACACTGAAGCTTTCTTT. This sequence encodes CAILRGPHTEAFF.

The chain carries TRBV7-2 and TRBJ1-1; D gene uncertain. The CDR3 is 13 amino acids. V shed 5 bases and J shed 6 bases, with 13 bases lying between them. Germline CDR1 and CDR2: SGHTA and FQGNSA. This chain's CDR3 is CASSPTGIAEAFF. The CDR3 DNA follows: TGTGCCAGCAGCCCAACCGGGATCGCTGAAGCTTTCTTT.

This clone was seen once. The chain joins TRBV28 to TRBJ1-2, with unresolved D. Germline CDR1 and CDR2: MDHEN and SYDVKM. Trimming removed 6 bases at V and 0 bases at J, with 11 bases between. The CDR3 runs to 14 residues. CDR3 DNA: TGTGCCAGCAGCACCTGGACCGCTAACTATGGCTACACCTTC. Its protein product is CASSTWTANYGYTF.

This clone appeared a few times. The chain links TRBV6-5 to TRBJ2-7; a weak D match, TRBD1 (6 bases). CDR3 size: 15 residues. Trimming stripped 4 bases from V and 6 bases from J, with 19 bases between. Germline CDR1 reads MNHEY; CDR2 reads SVGAGI. The CDR3 loop is CASSFGQLGVSEQYF. Written as DNA, the CDR3 is TGTGCCAGCAGTTTCGGACAGCTGGGGGTCTCCGAGCAGTACTTC.

This clone turned up a few times. The rearrangement links TRBV28 to TRBJ1-5; no firm D call. The CDR3 contains 15 residues. V was pared by 2 bases and J by 5 bases, with 13 bases between. Looked up from germline, CDR1 is MDHEN and CDR2 is SYDVKM. The CDR3 bases are TGTGCCAGCAGTTTAGCAACCGCGGCTCATCAGCCCCAGCATTTT. As protein: CASSLATAAHQPQHF.

The rearrangement uses TRBV7-9 and TRBJ1-2; TRBD1 matches 7 bases. J was trimmed by 4 bases and V by 5 bases; bases with no gene match: 4. The CDR3 sequence is 13 residues long. Per germline, CDR1 SEHNR and CDR2 FQNEAQ (reference sequence). The CDR3 DNA follows: TGTGCCAGCAGCCAAGGGACAGTCTATGGCTACACCTTC. Amino acid sequence: CASSQGTVYGYTF.

The chain is built from TRBV29-1 and TRBJ1-3; TRBD1 might be the D (5 bases). This CDR3 is 12 amino acids long. CDR1 and CDR2 (germline): SQVTM, ANQGSEA. Trimming pared 7 bases from V and 9 bases from J, leaving 16 bases between. CDR3 amino acids: CSGGPTDGTIYF. CDR3 sequence (DNA): TGCAGCGGAGGCCCGACAGATGGCACCATATATTTT.

V usage is TRBV30 and J usage is TRBJ1-5; possible D gene TRBD1, 5 bases. This CDR3 contains 15 residues. V gave up 0 bases and J gave up 5 bases, with 14 bases separating them. Germline CDR1 is GTSNPN and CDR2 is SVGIG (reference sequence). The CDR3 coding sequence is TGTGCCTGGAGTGTAGGGGCAGCCGATTATCAGCCCCAGCATTTT. Translation: CAWSVGAADYQPQHF.

The CDR3 DNA sequence: TGTGCCAGCAGCCAAGGATCCCCCCCCGGGGCTGAAGCTTTCTTT. This encodes CASSQGSPPGAEAFF. The chain is built from TRBV14 and TRBJ1-1; D is ambiguous. V was trimmed by 1 base and J by 6 bases, leaving 15 bases between them. Germline V gives CDR1 SGHDN, CDR2 FVKESK. This CDR3 is 15 amino acids long.

This clone was counted only a few times. This chain joins TRBV19 and TRBJ1-5; 8 nucleotides agree with TRBD1. V shed 6 bases, J shed 0 bases, and the junction held 7 bases outside the gene matches. This CDR3 is built from 16 residues. From germline, CDR1 is LNHDA and CDR2 SQIVND (reference sequence). The CDR3 is CASSKRQGYSNQPQHF. CDR3 nucleotides: TGTGCCAGTAGCAAGCGACAGGGGTATAGCAATCAGCCCCAGCATTTT.

This clone turned up a few times. The rearrangement links TRBV6-1 to TRBJ2-3; TRBD2 aligns across 9 bases. This CDR3 contains 16 residues. The V and J ends lost 3 bases and 1 base, in that order; junction bases with no gene match: 5. Germline V lookup: CDR1 MNHNS, CDR2 SASEGT. CDR3 sequence (DNA): TGTGCCAGCAGTGACTACGCGGGGGGGGGCACAGATACGCAGTATTTT. Encoded protein: CASSDYAGGGTDTQYF.